The clone carrying this T cell receptor beta chain was picked up many times. Antigen specificity is unknown. For bulk TCR libraries, previously described methods and listed TCR primers were used. From the PCR reads, TCRdb called clonotypes with MiXCR, one entry per CDR3 protein. The sample yields approximately 550,000 distinct CDR3 sequences, roughly 24% seen once. This sample was included in a study of molecular identifiers for immune sequencing clone quantification. Study observations and caveats: Effector cells had over 99% of their molecules in clones above 20 RNA copies, while naive cells had under 1%. Identical TCR molecules can share a barcode, and this sharing could underestimate highly expanded clone sizes.

Naive CD8 T cells were picked out by sorting for CD8+CD4-CCR7+CD45RA+. This receptor was identified in a human donor in good health. Some libraries in this study had Jurkat cell RNA spiked in. The material sequenced was naive CD8+ T cells from blood, with Jurkat cell RNA spiked in. Subset in this sample: FACS-sorted CD8+CD4-CCR7+CD45RA+ naive T cells.

The DNA of the CDR3 is TGTGCCAGCAGTTTAATGGCAGAGGACATTCAGTACTTC. Protein sequence: CASSLMAEDIQYF. The V and J genes are TRBV27 and TRBJ2-4; D remains ambiguous. Trimming pared 2 bases from V and 8 bases from J, leaving 10 bases between. CDR3 length equals 13 residues. Germline-derived CDR1 and CDR2 are MNHEY and SMNVEV (reference sequence).